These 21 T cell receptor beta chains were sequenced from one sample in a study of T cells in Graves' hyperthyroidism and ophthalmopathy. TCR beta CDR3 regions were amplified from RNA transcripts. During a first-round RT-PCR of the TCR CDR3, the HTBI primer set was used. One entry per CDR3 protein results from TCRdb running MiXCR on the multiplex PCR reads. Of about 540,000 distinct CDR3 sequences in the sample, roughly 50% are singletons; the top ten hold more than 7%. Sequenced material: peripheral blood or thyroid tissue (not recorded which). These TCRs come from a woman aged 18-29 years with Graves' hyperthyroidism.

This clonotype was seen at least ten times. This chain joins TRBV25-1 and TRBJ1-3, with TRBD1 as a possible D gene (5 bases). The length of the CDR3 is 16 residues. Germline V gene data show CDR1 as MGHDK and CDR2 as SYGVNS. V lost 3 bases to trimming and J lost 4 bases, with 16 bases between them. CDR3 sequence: CASSDLGTFFGNTIYF. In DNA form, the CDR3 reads TGTGCCAGCAGTGATCTTGGGACCTTCTTCGGAAACACCATATATTTT.

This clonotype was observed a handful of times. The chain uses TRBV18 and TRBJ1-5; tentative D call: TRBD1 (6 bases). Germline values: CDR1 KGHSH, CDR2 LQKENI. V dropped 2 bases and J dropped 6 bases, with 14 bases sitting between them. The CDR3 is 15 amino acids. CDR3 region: CASSPYTGPGQPQHF. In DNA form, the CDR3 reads TGTGCCAGCTCACCATATACAGGGCCGGGTCAGCCCCAGCATTTT.

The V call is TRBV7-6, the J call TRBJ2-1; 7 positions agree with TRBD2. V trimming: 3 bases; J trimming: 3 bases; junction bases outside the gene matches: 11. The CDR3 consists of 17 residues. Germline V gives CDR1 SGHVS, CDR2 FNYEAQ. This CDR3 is CASSFESAASGYNEQFF. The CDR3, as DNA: TGTGCCAGCAGCTTCGAGTCCGCGGCTAGCGGCTACAATGAGCAGTTCTTC.

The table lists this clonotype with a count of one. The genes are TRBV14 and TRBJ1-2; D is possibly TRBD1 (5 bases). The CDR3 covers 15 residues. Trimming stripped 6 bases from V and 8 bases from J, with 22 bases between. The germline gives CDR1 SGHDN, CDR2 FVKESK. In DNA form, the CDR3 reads TGTGCCAGCAGTCCTCCTTGGGGGGACGACGGCGGCTACACCTTC. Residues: CASSPPWGDDGGYTF.

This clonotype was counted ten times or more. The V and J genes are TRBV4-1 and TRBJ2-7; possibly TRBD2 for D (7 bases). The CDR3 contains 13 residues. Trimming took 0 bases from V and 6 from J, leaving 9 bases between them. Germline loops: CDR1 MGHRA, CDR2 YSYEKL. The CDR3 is CASSQEGGREQYF. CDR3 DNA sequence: TGCGCCAGCAGCCAAGAGGGGGGGCGCGAGCAGTACTTC.

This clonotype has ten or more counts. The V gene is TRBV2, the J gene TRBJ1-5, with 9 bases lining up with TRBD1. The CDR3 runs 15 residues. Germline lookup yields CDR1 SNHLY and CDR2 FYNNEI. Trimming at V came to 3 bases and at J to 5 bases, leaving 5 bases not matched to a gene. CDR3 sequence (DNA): TGTGCCAGCAGTGAGGACAGGGGCCCTTATCAGCCCCAGCATTTT. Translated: CASSEDRGPYQPQHF. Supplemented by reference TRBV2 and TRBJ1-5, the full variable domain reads EPEVTQTPSHQVTQMGQEVILRCVPISNHLYFYWYRQILGQKVEFLVSFYNNEISEKSEIFDDQFSVERPDGSNFTLKIRSTKLEDSAMYFCASSEDRGPYQPQHFGDGTRLSIL.

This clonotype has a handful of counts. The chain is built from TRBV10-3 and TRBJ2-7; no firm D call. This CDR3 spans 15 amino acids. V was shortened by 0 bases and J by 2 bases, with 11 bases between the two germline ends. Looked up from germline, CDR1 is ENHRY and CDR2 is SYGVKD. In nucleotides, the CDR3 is TGTGCCATCAGTGAGTCGGTCTCGGTCACCTACGAGCAGTACTTC. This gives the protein CAISESVSVTYEQYF.

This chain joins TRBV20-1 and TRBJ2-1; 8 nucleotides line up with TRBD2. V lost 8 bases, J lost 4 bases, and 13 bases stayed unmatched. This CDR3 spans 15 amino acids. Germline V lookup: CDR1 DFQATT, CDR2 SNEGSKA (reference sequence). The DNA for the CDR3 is TGCAGTACCGAGGAGCGGGAGACCCTATACAATGAGCAGTTCTTC. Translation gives CSTEERETLYNEQFF.

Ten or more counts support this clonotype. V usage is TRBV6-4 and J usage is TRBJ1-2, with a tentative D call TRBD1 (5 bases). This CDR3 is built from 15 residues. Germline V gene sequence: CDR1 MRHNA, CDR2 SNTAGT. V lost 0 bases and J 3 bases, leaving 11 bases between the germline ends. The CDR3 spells CASSDSRDPDYGYTF. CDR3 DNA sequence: TGTGCCAGCAGTGACTCGAGGGACCCGGACTATGGCTACACCTTC.

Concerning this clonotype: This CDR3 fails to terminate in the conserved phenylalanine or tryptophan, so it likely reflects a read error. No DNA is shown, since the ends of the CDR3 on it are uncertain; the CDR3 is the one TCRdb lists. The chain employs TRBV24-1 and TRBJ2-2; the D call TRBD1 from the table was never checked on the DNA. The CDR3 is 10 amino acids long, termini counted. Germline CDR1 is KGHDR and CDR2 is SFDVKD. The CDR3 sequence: CATSDLRRGR.

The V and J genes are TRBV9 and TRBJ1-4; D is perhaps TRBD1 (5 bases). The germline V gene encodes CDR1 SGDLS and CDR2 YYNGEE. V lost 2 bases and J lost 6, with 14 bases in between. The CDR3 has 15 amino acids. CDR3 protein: CASSVDGTDDEKLFF. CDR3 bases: TGTGCCAGCAGCGTGGACGGGACGGATGATGAAAAACTGTTTTTT.

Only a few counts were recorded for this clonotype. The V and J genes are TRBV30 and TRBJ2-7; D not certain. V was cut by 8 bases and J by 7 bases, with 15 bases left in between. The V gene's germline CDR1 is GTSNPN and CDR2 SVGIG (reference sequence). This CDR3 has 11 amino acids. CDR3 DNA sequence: TGTGCCCGAAGCGCTTTAGGGGAGCAGTACTTC. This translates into CARSALGEQYF.

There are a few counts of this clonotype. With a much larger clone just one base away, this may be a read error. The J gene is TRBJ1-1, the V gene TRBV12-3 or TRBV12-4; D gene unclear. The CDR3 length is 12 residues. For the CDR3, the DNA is TGTGCCAGCAGTGCCCGTAGGACTGAAGCTCTCTTT. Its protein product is CASSARRTEALF.

This CDR3 reads CASSTGTDDEQYF. CDR3 DNA: TGTGCCAGCTCAACCGGGACAGATGACGAGCAGTACTTC. The chain recombines TRBV12-3 or TRBV12-4 with TRBJ2-7, with TRBD1 matching 7 bases. The J segment lost 5 bases and the V segment lost 8 bases, leaving 9 bases of the junction unmatched. CDR3 length: 13 residues.

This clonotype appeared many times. CDR3 region: CASSQGLAGGVETQYF. The DNA of the CDR3 is TGTGCCAGCAGCCAAGGACTAGCGGGAGGCGTGGAGACCCAGTACTTC. The V and J genes are TRBV12-3 or TRBV12-4 and TRBJ2-5, with TRBD2 matching 14 bases. The CDR3 covers 16 residues. V lost 6 bases, J lost 5 bases, and 8 bases stayed unmatched.

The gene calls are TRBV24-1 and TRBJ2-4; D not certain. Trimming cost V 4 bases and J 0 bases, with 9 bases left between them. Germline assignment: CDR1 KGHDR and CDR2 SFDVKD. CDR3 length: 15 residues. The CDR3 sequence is CATSDPRVAKNIQYF. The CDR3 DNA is TGTGCCACCAGTGACCCCAGAGTAGCCAAAAACATTCAGTACTTC.

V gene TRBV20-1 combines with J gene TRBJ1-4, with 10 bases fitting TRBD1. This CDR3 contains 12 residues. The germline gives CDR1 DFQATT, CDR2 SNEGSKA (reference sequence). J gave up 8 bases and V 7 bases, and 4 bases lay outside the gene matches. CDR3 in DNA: TGCAGTGGGGGGACAGGGGAAGAAAAACTGTTTTTT. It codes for CSGGTGEEKLFF.

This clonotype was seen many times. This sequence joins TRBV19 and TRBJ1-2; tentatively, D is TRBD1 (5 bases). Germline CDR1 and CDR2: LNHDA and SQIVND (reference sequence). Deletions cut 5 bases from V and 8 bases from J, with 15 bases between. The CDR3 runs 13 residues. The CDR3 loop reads CASSPQGGQGYTF. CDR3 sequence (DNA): TGTGCCAGTAGTCCCCAGGGCGGGCAAGGCTACACCTTC.

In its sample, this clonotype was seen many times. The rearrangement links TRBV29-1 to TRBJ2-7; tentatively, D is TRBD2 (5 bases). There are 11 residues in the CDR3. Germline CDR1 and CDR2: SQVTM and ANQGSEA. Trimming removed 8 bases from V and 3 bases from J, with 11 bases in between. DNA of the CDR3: TGCAGCACGGGGATAGGCTACGAGCAGTACTTC. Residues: CSTGIGYEQYF.

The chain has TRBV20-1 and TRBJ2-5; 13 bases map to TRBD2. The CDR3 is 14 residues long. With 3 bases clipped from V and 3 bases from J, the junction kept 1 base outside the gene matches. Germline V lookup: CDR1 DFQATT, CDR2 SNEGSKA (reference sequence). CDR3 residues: CSARGTSGEETQYF. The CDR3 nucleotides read TGCAGTGCTAGGGGGACTAGCGGGGAAGAGACCCAGTACTTC.

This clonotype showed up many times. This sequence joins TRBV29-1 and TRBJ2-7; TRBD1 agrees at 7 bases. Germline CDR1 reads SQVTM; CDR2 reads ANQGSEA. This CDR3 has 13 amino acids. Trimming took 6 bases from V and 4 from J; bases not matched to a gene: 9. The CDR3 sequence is CSVLIQGRYEQYF. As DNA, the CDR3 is TGCAGCGTACTAATACAGGGGCGGTACGAGCAGTACTTC.